This TCR beta chain was documented in a study of blood T cells in healthy people across ages. The V and J ends lost 2 bases and 7 bases, in that order; junction bases with no gene match: 21. CDR3 size: 20 residues. Study observations and caveats: Diversity of TCR beta per million T cells declined in a roughly linear way with age. Naive CD4+ cell counts and diversity both ran higher in long-lived than in aged donors.

Using a J-beta primer mix together with a sample-barcoded 5' primer, a second PCR was run for roughly 6 to 11 cycles. MiXCR, run by TCRdb on the 5' RACE reads, gives a single entry per CDR3 protein. The sample contains 1.8 million or so distinct CDR3 sequences, about 39% of which appear only once. Comment on this clonotype: Its matching antigen is unknown.

The chain joins TRBV12-3 or TRBV12-4 to TRBJ2-1; TRBD1 aligns across 9 bases. The sequenced sample was blood. This receptor was identified in a human donor in good health. This CDR3 is CASSLLIAGDRASLSNEQFF. The CDR3 DNA follows: TGTGCCAGCAGTTTATTAATAGCTGGGGACAGGGCGTCCCTATCTAATGAGCAGTTCTTC.